This entry concerns a single TCR beta chain. The antigen it binds to is not known. The input lacks base qualities; no much larger clone sits a single base away. These data are taken from a study of T cell repertoires in cytomegalovirus infection (dated by TCRdb to the late 2010s). Some background on the complete study: Because public TCR beta signatures pointed to carriage of CMV infection together with the matching HLA type, the HLA type of each donor mattered for the analysis. Broad study findings and their caveats: In both this cohort and an independent roughly 350-donor cohort, the cumulative frequency of public TCR beta family members distinguished carriers of CMV infection plus the relevant HLA type. In the ex vivo response, HLA-C-restricted CMV-specific TCR beta clonotypes were dominant, and in two of eight donors the single most frequent clonotype came from this HLA-C-restricted group.

Including cysteine and phenylalanine, the CDR3 has 14 amino acids. The only DNA kept is the CDR3, 42 bases in frame from the first base. As encoded in the germline V gene, CDR1 is MGHDK while CDR2 is SYGVNS. V and J are truncated by 4 bases and 1 base respectively, leaving an intervening sequence of 10 bases. The sequencer was an Illumina HiSeq 1500. TCRdb reran the public reads through fastp at Q25 and MiXCR, keeping productive beta chains. Every CDR3 protein is listed once, alongside the most common genes and DNA of its rows. This sample gives roughly 230,000 distinct CDR3 sequences in total; roughly 22% of them show up just once. Roughly 20% of the sample is held by the ten biggest clonotypes.

The sequence was collected from a human donor in good health (CMV status not recorded). Some clones in this sample may be carry-over from other donors' samples. Sequenced input: CD8+ T cells from PBMCs. The chain links TRBV25-1 with TRBJ2-5; TRBD1 might be the D gene, on 6 matching bases. The DNA sequence follows: TGTGCCAGCAGTGGGTGGACAGCCCAAGAGACCCAGTACTTC. It translates as CASSGWTAQETQYF.